A selection of T cell receptor beta chains follows, all from one sample in a study of OX40 agonist ivuxolimab in advanced cancers. Only in-frame clones appear in the TCRdb table, and some are missing; sequencing was by immunoSEQ multiplex PCR. The sample holds 65,000 to 75,000 clones, over 70% seen once. The sample in question was CD4+ or CD8+ T cells sorted from blood, obtained in a trial of the OX40 agonist ivuxolimab. These receptors were taken from an adult with an advanced solid tumor such as melanoma, head and neck, liver or kidney cancer. Each CDR3 is given without its conserved first and last residue. D genes are given only for firm matches.

d_gene	v_gene	j_gene	CDR3aa
TRBD1	TRBV2	TRBJ1-5	ASSEALGQGNQPQH
.	TRBV7-9	TRBJ1-2	ASSSRSGDGYT
TRBD2	TRBV6-1	TRBJ2-7	ASTAGVRAYEQY
.	TRBV5-1	TRBJ2-3	ASSRAGTWSDTQY
.	TRBV4-1	TRBJ2-1	ASSQDREFTYNEQF
TRBD1	TRBV19	TRBJ2-1	ASRVRADRSSYNEQF
TRBD1	TRBV14	TRBJ2-4	ASSRDSLAKNIQY
.	TRBV18	TRBJ2-1	ASSSSPSRNEQF
TRBD2	TRBV9	TRBJ2-7	ASSARGGSFNREQY
.	TRBV19	TRBJ2-3	ASSIVTSSTDTQY
TRBD1	TRBV4-2	TRBJ2-7	ASSRDSYEQY
.	TRBV4-2	TRBJ1-5	ASSQDLVAAGGNQPQH
.	TRBV25-1	.	ASSEARKGEQY
TRBD1	TRBV6-1	TRBJ2-7	ASSDPDRTGSYEQY
TRBD2	TRBV5-1	TRBJ2-7	ASSPGTTPVEYEQY
.	TRBV5-5	TRBJ2-7	ASSLARGPAQQY
.	TRBV6-5	.	ASSYSGLWYEQY
.	TRBV5-1	TRBJ1-2	ASSLEEARVIQLGPGYT
.	TRBV9	TRBJ1-4	ASSSQGFEKLF
.	TRBV28	TRBJ2-1	ASSSLQGGYNEQF
.	TRBV6-5	TRBJ2-6	ASSPNSGANVLT
.	TRBV6-1	TRBJ2-3	ASSGMNTQY
.	TRBV11-2	TRBJ2-2	ASSFSPGELF
.	TRBV5-1	TRBJ1-4	ASSFEGAKGEKLF
.	TRBV9	TRBJ1-1	ASSVVGGSTEAF
.	TRBV27	TRBJ1-4	ASSEQTRGKLF
.	TRBV2	.	ASRKQGSSDEQY
.	TRBV30	TRBJ1-6	AWSEPRSSYNSPLH
.	TRBV19	TRBJ1-5	ASSKGGAGQPQH
.	TRBV14	TRBJ2-3	ASSQVVPDTQY
.	TRBV5-8	TRBJ2-7	ASSQTAYEQY
TRBD1	TRBV19	TRBJ2-4	ASRDRGAKNIQY
.	TRBV7-9	TRBJ1-1	ASSFPSRTDTNTEAF
.	TRBV7-3	TRBJ1-1	ASSLNPQGLKGEAF
.	TRBV18	TRBJ1-1	ASSHEREGRAEAF
.	TRBV29-1	TRBJ2-2	SVGRTGSNTGELF
TRBD1	TRBV9	TRBJ2-3	ASSPTGQSTDTQY
.	TRBV11-3	TRBJ2-1	ASSLETGHHEQF
.	TRBV30	TRBJ1-1	AWRWGNTEAF
.	TRBV7-9	TRBJ1-1	ASSSMNTEAF
.	TRBV5-6	TRBJ1-2	ASSLGTYGE
TRBD1	TRBV5-4	TRBJ2-1	ASSQGQGMGNEQF
.	TRBV6-6	TRBJ1-3	ASSYSLGPNTIY
.	TRBV6-1	TRBJ2-1	ASCVGVNEQF
.	TRBV21-1	TRBJ2-7	ASSRGGTAHYEQY
.	TRBV19	TRBJ2-1	ASSIRLEGAYEQF
.	TRBV30	TRBJ2-7	AWSRGLWDEQY
.	TRBV7-2	TRBJ1-2	ASSGGINYGYT
TRBD2	TRBV6-6	TRBJ2-3	ASSTGGGGRTDTQY
.	TRBV28	TRBJ1-5	ASSLGQGFRQPQH
.	TRBV28	TRBJ1-5	ASGLGRTVNNQPQH
.	TRBV7-9	TRBJ1-4	ASSKFRQGGEKLF
.	TRBV7-9	TRBJ1-3	ASSLDRFSGNTIY
.	TRBV19	TRBJ1-2	ASRTATGVWYGYT